These 7 T cell receptor beta chains were sequenced from one sample in a study of blood T cell repertoires in COVID-19. TCRdb's table, derived via immunoSEQ multiplex PCR, lists solely in-frame clones and lacks some. The table has about 62,000 clones, more than 65% seen once; the top ten hold roughly 22%. Input material: peripheral blood. The receptors stem from a woman of 80 years or more with active or convalescent COVID-19.

V and J are TRBV6-5 and TRBJ2-7; D is perhaps TRBD1 (6 bases). The CDR3 has 13 residues. Germline V lookup: CDR1 MNHEY, CDR2 SVGAGI. V was clipped by 6 bases and J by 2 bases, with 11 bases between them. The CDR3 region is CASRYGQTYEQYF. The CDR3 DNA reads as TGTGCCAGCAGATACGGACAGACCTACGAGCAGTACTTC.

V and J are TRBV2 and TRBJ2-1; TRBD1 is a possible D gene (6 bases). Germline V gene lookup returns CDR1 SNHLY and CDR2 FYNNEI. The CDR3 runs 13 residues. V was clipped by 5 bases and J by 5 bases, with 10 bases between them. As DNA, the CDR3 is TGTGCCAGCAGTCTGGACAGAAACAATGAGCAGTTCTTC. As protein: CASSLDRNNEQFF.

This chain uses TRBV6-5 with TRBJ1-3, with unresolved D. Deletions cut 5 bases from V and 0 bases from J, with 8 bases between. Per the germline V gene, CDR1 is MNHEY and CDR2 is SVGAGI. The CDR3 length is 14 residues. Here the CDR3 reads CASSPFRSGNTIYF. The CDR3 coding sequence is TGTGCCAGCAGTCCGTTCCGCTCTGGAAACACCATATATTTT.

The chain carries TRBV6-5 and TRBJ2-7, with 7 bases lining up with TRBD1. CDR3 length: 13 residues. Germline V gene sequence: CDR1 MNHEY, CDR2 SVGAGI. Losses at the gene ends were 8 bases for V and 2 bases for J; bases not matched to a gene: 6. CDR3 in DNA: TGTGCCAGCGGACAGGTGGGAACCTACGAGCAGTACTTC. Encoded protein: CASGQVGTYEQYF.

The gene calls are TRBV11-3 and TRBJ2-7; the match to TRBD1 covers 9 bases. CDR1 is SGHNT, CDR2 YENEEA, per germline. The CDR3 runs 15 residues. J lost 4 bases, V lost 1 base, and 5 bases had no gene match. The CDR3 DNA reads as TGTGCCAGCAGCTTAGGTACAGGGGGCTATTACGAGCAGTACTTC. Amino acid sequence: CASSLGTGGYYEQYF. The whole variable domain, filled in from reference TRBV11-3 and TRBJ2-7, reads EAGVVQSPRYKIIEKKQPVAFWCNPISGHNTLYWYLQNLGQGPELLIRYENEEAVDDSQLPKDRFSAERLKGVDSTLKIQPAELGDSAVYLCASSLGTGGYYEQYFGPGTRLTVT.

The chain has TRBV5-6 and TRBJ1-5; 7 bases match TRBD1. This CDR3 comprises 15 residues. Germline V gene data show CDR1 as SGHDT and CDR2 as YYEEEE. The V segment lost 5 bases and the J segment 3 bases; nucleotides outside the gene matches: 8. The CDR3 spells CASSDMGQLNQPQHF. For the CDR3, the DNA is TGTGCCAGCAGTGATATGGGACAGCTCAATCAGCCCCAGCATTTT.

The rearrangement joins TRBV7-9 to TRBJ2-7, with TRBD1 as a possible D gene (6 bases). Trimming cost V 1 base and J 1 base, with 11 bases left between them. The CDR3 contains 15 residues. Germline CDR1 SEHNR, CDR2 FQNEAQ (reference sequence). CDR3 in DNA: TGTGCCAGCAGCTTAGGGGGGCAGGGATCCTACGAGCAGTACTTC. This sequence encodes CASSLGGQGSYEQYF. The complete variable domain, with remaining parts taken from reference TRBV7-9 and TRBJ2-7, reads DTGVSQNPRHKITKRGQNVTFRCDPISEHNRLYWYRQTLGQGPEFLTYFQNEAQLEKSRLLSDRFSAERPKGSFSTLEIQRTEQGDSAMYLCASSLGGQGSYEQYFGPGTRLTVT.